The clone carrying this T cell receptor beta chain came up once. This entry is derived from a study of blood T cell repertoires in COVID-19. Whole-study context: Both acute and convalescent COVID-19 samples were obtained from the United States, Italy and Spain. T cells, B-cell-depleted T cells, or PBMCs provided the cDNA or gDNA that served as material.

Authors' processing steps: Scientists estimated how many nucleated cells there were by amplifying reference gene primers. The table came from immunoSEQ multiplex PCR; TCRdb's copy has only in-frame clones and leaves some out. D and trimming come from the DNA, and the V and J calls and clone size come from that table. The sample consists of over 200,000 clones, 70% to 90% of them appearing once. The V end lost 0 bases, the J end lost 0 bases, and 8 bases lay between the germline ends. CDR3 length: 16 amino acids. CDR1 LGHNA and CDR2 YSLEER come from the germline V gene. The chain has TRBV4-3 and TRBJ2-2; unclear D gene. The sample taken for sequencing was peripheral blood. The source is a woman younger than 45 with acute or convalescent COVID-19. The CDR3 spells CASSQDFTANTGELFF. CDR3 DNA sequence: TGCGCCAGCAGCCAAGATTTCACGGCGAACACCGGGGAGCTGTTTTTT.